This paragraph reports one TCR beta chain. Stated time point: patch test 1, 2 weeks after DPC sensitization. Indicated treatment: therapeutic diphenylcyclopropenone sensitization with weekly scalp DPC. It was unfractionated whole blood from which total RNA was extracted. V shed 6 bases and J shed 7 bases, with 10 bases lying between them. The CDR3 sequence is 13 residues long. This sample stems from a study of human T cells and chemical hapten exposure. About the study: Donors were sensitized with 2% DPC on the upper inner arm. Scalp application of diphenylcyclopropenone was performed weekly in patients across the entire roughly 22-week study.

Original processing methods: Some 100,000 TCRs per sample was the median, with a range of roughly 23,224 to 750,000. MiXCR was run by TCRdb on the RACE reads, yielding one entry per CDR3 protein. TCRdb's processing, not the study's, gives the V and J calls here. The data hold more than 35,000 distinct CDR3 sequences, with around 6.4% observed a single time. The sample was whole blood, taken in connection with sensitization to the hapten diphenylcyclopropenone (DPC). V usage is TRBV12-3 or TRBV12-4 and J usage is TRBJ1-6, with no clear D. The source is a woman in her 30s with alopecia areata. Some clones in this sample may be carry-over from other donors' samples. CDR3 in amino acids: CASRRRGNSPLHF. DNA for the CDR3: TGTGCCAGCAGGAGGCGGGGAAATTCACCCCTCCACTTT.